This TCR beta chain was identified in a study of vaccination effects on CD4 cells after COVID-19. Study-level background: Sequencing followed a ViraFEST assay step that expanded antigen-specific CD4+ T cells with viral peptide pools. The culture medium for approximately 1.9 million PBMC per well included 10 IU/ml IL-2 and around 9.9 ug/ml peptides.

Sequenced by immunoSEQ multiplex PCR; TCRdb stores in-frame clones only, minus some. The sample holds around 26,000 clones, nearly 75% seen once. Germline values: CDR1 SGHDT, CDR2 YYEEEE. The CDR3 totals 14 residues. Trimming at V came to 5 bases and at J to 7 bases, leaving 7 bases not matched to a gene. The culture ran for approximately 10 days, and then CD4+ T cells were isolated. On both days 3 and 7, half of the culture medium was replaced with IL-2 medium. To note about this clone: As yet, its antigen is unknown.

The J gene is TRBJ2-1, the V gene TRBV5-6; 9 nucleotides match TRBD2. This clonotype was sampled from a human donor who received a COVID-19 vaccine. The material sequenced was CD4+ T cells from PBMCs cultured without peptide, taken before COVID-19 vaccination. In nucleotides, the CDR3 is TGTGCCAGCAGGAGTAGCGGGAGTATGAATGAGCAGTTCTTC. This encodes CASRSSGSMNEQFF.